The rows below give T cell receptor beta chains drawn from one sample of a study of blood T cell repertoires in COVID-19. The assay was immunoSEQ multiplex PCR, and TCRdb's table has in-frame clones only and misses some. The sample shows 400,000 or so clones, approximately 89% of them seen only once. The sample consisted of PBMCs or T cells enriched from blood (not recorded which). Receptors originate from a middle-aged man in a cohort exposed to, infected with or recovered from COVID-19 (not recorded which). Both conserved end residues are part of each CDR3. The D gene is left open where the match is weak. Rows give clone size only sometimes, using once, few, many, or a class for an expanded clone.

size	D	V	J	DNA	CDR3
.	.	TRBV18	TRBJ2-7	TGTGCCAGCTCAGGAGCGATGGTAACCACCTACGAGCAGTACTTC	CASSGAMVTTYEQYF
.	.	TRBV28	TRBJ2-7	TGTGCCAGCAGTTCAGCTAGCGCCAAGTCCTCCTACGAGCAGTACTTC	CASSSASAKSSYEQYF
.	.	TRBV6-6	TRBJ2-7	TGTGCCAGCGGCCTAGGATCTTACGAGCAGTACTTC	CASGLGSYEQYF
.	TRBD1	TRBV18	TRBJ1-1	TGTGCCAGCTCACCACGCACAGGGGCCGTGAACACTGAAGCTTTCTTT	CASSPRTGAVNTEAFF
.	TRBD1	TRBV7-2	TRBJ1-2	TGTGCCAGCAGCTCACGACCCCGACAGGGAGGCGGCTACACCTTC	CASSSRPRQGGGYTF
once	TRBD2	TRBV7-9	TRBJ2-7	TGTGCCGGCGTGGAGGGAGGGTCCTACGAGCAGTACTTC	CAGVEGGSYEQYF
.	.	TRBV6-5	TRBJ2-4	TGTGCCAGCAGTTTGGACAGCGCCAAAAACATTCAGTACTTC	CASSLDSAKNIQYF
.	TRBD1	TRBV2	TRBJ1-5	TGTGCCAGCAGTGGACGGCAGGGGGATCAGCCCCAGCATTTT	CASSGRQGDQPQHF
.	.	TRBV5-4	TRBJ2-5	TGTGCCAGCAGCCAAATCGGGACAAACCAAGAGACCCAGTACTTC	CASSQIGTNQETQYF
.	.	TRBV21-1	TRBJ1-4	TGTGCCAGCAGCCCCCTTGGACTGAGGTCTAATGAAAAACTGTTTTTT	CASSPLGLRSNEKLFF
.	.	TRBV28	TRBJ2-7	TGTGCCAGCAGTTCGGTTGAGCAGTACTTC	CASSSVEQYF
.	.	TRBV5-4	TRBJ2-5	TGTGCCAGCAGCTCCAAAGAGACCCAGTACTTC	CASSSKETQYF
.	.	TRBV2	TRBJ1-6	TGTGCCAGCAGTGAAGCCCTGAGAGGAAATTCACCCCTCCACTTT	CASSEALRGNSPLHF
.	.	TRBV7-2	TRBJ1-1	TGTGCCAGCAGCGTCAACATGAACACTGAAGCTTTCTTT	CASSVNMNTEAFF
many	.	TRBV5-4	TRBJ1-4	TGTGCCAGCAGCTTGAGAGAAGGGGATGAAAAACTGTTTTTT	CASSLREGDEKLFF
.	TRBD2	TRBV11-3	TRBJ2-1	TGTGCCAGCAGCTTAGATAGCGGGGGGCCTTACAATGAGCAGTTCTTC	CASSLDSGGPYNEQFF
.	TRBD2	TRBV2	TRBJ2-2	TGTGCCAGCAGGCTTGGACTAGCGGCCACCGGGGAGCTGTTTTTT	CASRLGLAATGELFF
.	TRBD1	TRBV29-1	TRBJ2-7	TGCAGCGTTTACCAGACGGGACAGGGGAGGTACGAGCAGTACTTC	CSVYQTGQGRYEQYF
.	TRBD2	TRBV5-4	TRBJ2-7	TGTGCCAGCAGCCGCACACCTGGGACTAGCGGGAGGGCCGGGTCCTACGAGCAGTACTTC	CASSRTPGTSGRAGSYEQYF
.	TRBD1	TRBV10-3	TRBJ1-1	TGTGCCATCAGGCGAACAGGGGGCGGCACTGAAGCTTTCTTT	CAIRRTGGGTEAFF
.	TRBD2	TRBV7-9	TRBJ2-5	TGTGCCAGCAGCTTATGGTCAAGCGGGAGGAATAGAGAGACCCAGTACTTC	CASSLWSSGRNRETQYF
.	TRBD1	TRBV11-2	TRBJ1-5	TGTGCCAGCAGCTTAGGAGGGGGCCGGGGTCAGCCCCAGCATTTT	CASSLGGGRGQPQHF
.	.	TRBV10-3	TRBJ2-2	TGTGCCATCAGTGAGTCGGGTGTTCGGTCCAGGGGCACCGGGGAGCTGTTTTTT	CAISESGVRSRGTGELFF
.	.	TRBV6-5	TRBJ1-2	TGTGCCAGCAGTTACAGTCCAGAATACTATGGCTACACCTTC	CASSYSPEYYGYTF
.	TRBD1	TRBV24-1	TRBJ2-5	TGTGCCACCAGTGATCGACAGGGGACGGAGACCCAGTACTTC	CATSDRQGTETQYF
.	TRBD2	TRBV15	TRBJ2-1	TGTGCCACCAGCATCGGACTAGCGGGGTACAATGAGCAGTTCTTC	CATSIGLAGYNEQFF
.	TRBD1	TRBV28	TRBJ1-6	TGTGCCAGCAGTTCTAGGGGGCCTAATTCACCCCTCCACTTT	CASSSRGPNSPLHF
.	.	TRBV28	TRBJ1-6	TGTGCCAGCTCGGATGGGGCCCCCCTAAATTCACCCCTCCACTTT	CASSDGAPLNSPLHF
.	TRBD2	TRBV11-2	TRBJ2-1	TGTGCCAGCAGCTTAGGGGCGGGACTAGCGGGATCCGGGGTTGAGCAGTTCTTC	CASSLGAGLAGSGVEQFF
.	.	TRBV3-1/TRBV3-2	TRBJ1-2	TGTGCCAGCAGCCAAGTCTTGGGCTCGTCCGGCTACACCTTC	CASSQVLGSSGYTF
.	.	TRBV10-3	TRBJ2-2	TGTGCCACCGTCCCAGGCGCTCGGACCGGGGAGCTGTTTTTT	CATVPGARTGELFF
.	.	TRBV4-1	TRBJ2-4	TGCGCCAGCAGCGCCACAGGTTTAGCCAAAAACATTCAGTACTTC	CASSATGLAKNIQYF
few	.	TRBV19	TRBJ2-7	TGTGCCAGTAGTATACAATACAGCTCCTACGAGCAGTACTTC	CASSIQYSSYEQYF
.	TRBD2	TRBV19	TRBJ2-6	TGTGCCACTTTGACTAGCGGGGACTCTGGGGCCAACGTCCTGACTTTC	CATLTSGDSGANVLTF
few	.	TRBV5-1	TRBJ2-3	TGCGCCAGCAGCTTGAACGATCGGGGAGATACGCAGTATTTT	CASSLNDRGDTQYF
.	.	TRBV28	TRBJ1-1	TGTGCCAGCAGCACTGGGGGCACGGGAACTGAAGCTTTCTTT	CASSTGGTGTEAFF
once	TRBD2	TRBV13	TRBJ2-1	TGTGCCAGCAACACTAGGACTAGCGGGAGCTGGGAGCAGTTCTTC	CASNTRTSGSWEQFF
.	TRBD1	TRBV7-9	TRBJ1-5	TGTGCCAGCAGCAGTCAAACAGGGGGCGCGTTGGGACAGCCCCAGCATTTT	CASSSQTGGALGQPQHF
.	TRBD1	TRBV7-9	TRBJ2-5	TGTGCCAGCAGCCCCGGACAGGGGGGGGTTAGGCAAGAGACCCAGTACTTC	CASSPGQGGVRQETQYF
.	TRBD1	TRBV2	TRBJ1-1	TGTGCCAGCAGTGTAGTCCGGGACAGTTACACTGAAGCTTTCTTT	CASSVVRDSYTEAFF
.	.	TRBV29-1	TRBJ2-3	TGCAGCGTTGACGAAACAGGACAAAGGGCAACGCAGTATTTT	CSVDETGQRATQYF
few	.	TRBV28	TRBJ1-2	TGTGCCAGCAAGGGCGGGTTGGACTATGGCTACACCTTC	CASKGGLDYGYTF
.	.	TRBV7-3	TRBJ2-3	TGTGCCAGCAGCTTCTCTGGAGACACAGATACGCAGTATTTT	CASSFSGDTDTQYF
.	.	TRBV19	TRBJ2-3	TGTGCCAGTAGTATAGGCGGGGGCAGTACAGATACGCAGTATTTT	CASSIGGGSTDTQYF
once	TRBD1	TRBV5-1	TRBJ2-7	TGCGCCAGCAGCCCGCAGGGGACAGGGGGGAGGGAGCAGTACTTC	CASSPQGTGGREQYF
.	TRBD1	TRBV19	TRBJ2-1	TGTGCCAGTAGTAAGGACAGGGACCCCAATGAGCAGTTCTTC	CASSKDRDPNEQFF
.	TRBD1	TRBV5-1	TRBJ1-2	TGCGCCAGCAGCCCGGGACAGCGGGTCTCGGGTGGCTACACCTTC	CASSPGQRVSGGYTF
.	.	TRBV5-1	TRBJ1-2	TGCGCCAGCAGCTTGGCCTCCTATGGCTACACCTTC	CASSLASYGYTF
.	.	TRBV5-4	TRBJ1-6	TGTGCCAGCAGCTTGGACGGGAATTCACCCCTCCACTTT	CASSLDGNSPLHF
.	TRBD2	TRBV7-9	TRBJ2-1	TGTGCCAGCAGCCCAATGCTAGCGGGAGGCAATGAGCAGTTCTTC	CASSPMLAGGNEQFF
once	.	TRBV29-1	TRBJ2-2	TGCAGCGTTGAGGGCAACTCGAACACCGGGGAGCTGTTTTTT	CSVEGNSNTGELFF
.	.	TRBV6-5	TRBJ1-5	TGTGCCAGCAGGAGGACAAATAGCAATCAGCCCCAGCATTTT	CASRRTNSNQPQHF
.	TRBD1	TRBV2	TRBJ2-1	TGTGCCAGCAGGACGGACAGGGGAAGCGATGAGCAGTTCTTC	CASRTDRGSDEQFF
once	.	TRBV6-1	TRBJ2-2	TGTGCCAGCAGTGAAGGGTGGGGCCCCGGGGAGCTGTTTTTT	CASSEGWGPGELFF
.	.	TRBV10-3	TRBJ1-5	TGTGCCATCAGCACAGGGCTTGATCAGCCCCAGCATTTT	CAISTGLDQPQHF
.	TRBD1	TRBV18	TRBJ1-5	TGTGCCAGCTCACAGGGACAGGGATTTCAGCCCCAGCATTTT	CASSQGQGFQPQHF
.	TRBD1	TRBV6-5	TRBJ2-2	TGTGCCAGCAGGCCCCCGACAGGGGCTCCAGGGGAGCTGTTTTTT	CASRPPTGAPGELFF
once	.	TRBV19	TRBJ1-5	TGTGCCAGTAGTATCGGAAGGGACTTCAATCAGCCCCAGCATTTT	CASSIGRDFNQPQHF
many	.	TRBV4-1	TRBJ1-2	TGCGCCAGCAGCCAAGATGGCACAGGACATTATGGCTACACCTTC	CASSQDGTGHYGYTF